These 28 T cell receptor beta chains share one sample of origin, sequenced in a study of shared clonotypes between healthy human individuals. Assay: immunoSEQ multiplex PCR; the TCRdb copy retains only in-frame clones and omits some. The data hold millions of clones, with 85% to 95% observed a single time. Sequencing was done on a sample of naive CD4+ T cells sorted from blood. The sample's subset: CD45RA+ positively selected. These receptors were obtained from a man younger than 35 in good health.

This chain connects TRBV7-9 to TRBJ2-5, with TRBD1 identical over 7 bases. Unmatched junction bases numbered 4, after V lost 4 bases and J lost 2 bases. Germline loops: CDR1 SEHNR, CDR2 FQNEAQ (reference sequence). This CDR3 is 14 amino acids long. The CDR3 is CASSYIQGQETQYF. CDR3 DNA: TGTGCCAGCAGCTACATACAGGGGCAAGAGACCCAGTACTTC. Variable domain in full (rest from reference TRBV7-9 and TRBJ2-5): DTGVSQNPRHKITKRGQNVTFRCDPISEHNRLYWYRQTLGQGPEFLTYFQNEAQLEKSRLLSDRFSAERPKGSFSTLEIQRTEQGDSAMYLCASSYIQGQETQYFGPGTRLLVL.

This clone has just a few counts. The same CDR3 also results from other DNA sequences found in this sample. This chain joins TRBV5-1 and TRBJ1-2; D unclear. This CDR3 spans 15 amino acids. V lost 0 bases to trimming and J lost 4 bases, with 13 bases between them. Germline V CDR1 and CDR2: SGHRS, YFSETQ. The CDR3 here is CASSLGGVPSYGYTF. CDR3 in DNA: TGCGCCAGCAGCTTGGGCGGGGTCCCGTCCTATGGCTACACCTTC.

In regard to this clone: Additional DNA sequences in this sample encode the identical CDR3. V usage is TRBV28 and J usage is TRBJ2-7; D is perhaps TRBD2 (5 bases). Germline V gene sequence: CDR1 MDHEN, CDR2 SYDVKM. With 8 bases removed from V and 2 bases from J, the gap between germline ends came to 10 bases. CDR3 size: 12 residues. CDR3 in amino acids: CASRGRPYEQYF. DNA of the CDR3: TGTGCCAGCCGGGGTCGGCCCTACGAGCAGTACTTC. Based on the CDR3 plus reference TRBV28 and TRBJ2-7, the full variable domain is DVKVTQSSRYLVKRTGEKVFLECVQDMDHENMFWYRQDPGLGLRLIYFSYDVKMKEKGDIPEGYSVSREKKERFSLILESASTNQTSMYLCASRGRPYEQYFGPGTRLTVT.

This chain uses TRBV2 with TRBJ2-7, with D perhaps matching TRBD2 (6 bases). The V gene's germline CDR1 is SNHLY and CDR2 FYNNEI. There are 14 residues in the CDR3. Trimming cost V 4 bases and J 0 bases, with 10 bases left between them. CDR3 sequence reads: CASSVGGTSYEQYF. CDR3 bases: TGTGCCAGCAGTGTAGGCGGGACCTCCTACGAGCAGTACTTC.

J is TRBJ2-3 and V is TRBV2; perhaps TRBD2 as D (6 bases). The CDR3 covers 14 residues. V was shortened by 8 bases and J by 2 bases, with 14 bases between the two germline ends. CDR1 and CDR2 from the germline V gene are SNHLY and FYNNEI. DNA of the CDR3: TGTGCCAGCTACCACGAACTAGCCACAGATACGCAGTATTTT. Protein: CASYHELATDTQYF.

Concerning this clone itself: Other DNA sequences in this sample translate to the same CDR3. The chain uses TRBV30 and TRBJ1-1; D might be TRBD1 (6 bases). V lost 4 bases and J 1 base, leaving 7 bases between the germline ends. Per the germline V gene, CDR1 is GTSNPN and CDR2 is SVGIG (reference sequence). The CDR3 has 12 residues. CDR3 residues: CAWNRENTEAFF. The CDR3 DNA is TGTGCCTGGAACAGGGAGAACACTGAAGCTTTCTTT.

The rearrangement uses TRBV9 and TRBJ2-5, with 8 bases aligning to TRBD1. V dropped 4 bases and J dropped 5; count of bases not matched to a gene: 10. The CDR3 runs 15 residues. Germline CDR1 reads SGDLS; CDR2 reads YYNGEE. The DNA of the CDR3 is TGTGCCAGCAGCTACGGACAGGGCCTGTGGGAGACCCAGTACTTC. Translation: CASSYGQGLWETQYF.

This chain connects TRBV10-2 to TRBJ2-5; D not certain. Germline values: CDR1 WSHSY, CDR2 SAAADI. Trimming took 6 bases from V and 2 from J, leaving 13 bases between them. There are 14 residues in the CDR3. The CDR3 reads CASSPKKAQETQYF. The CDR3 DNA is TGCGCCAGCAGCCCCAAAAAAGCGCAAGAGACCCAGTACTTC.

The CDR3 region has the DNA TGTGCCAGCAGTTTTGGACAGGACTATGGCTACACCTTC. It yields the protein CASSFGQDYGYTF. The V call is TRBV28, the J call TRBJ1-2; 7 bases map to TRBD1. Germline V gene data show CDR1 as MDHEN and CDR2 as SYDVKM. V trimming: 3 bases; J trimming: 3 bases; junction bases outside the gene matches: 1. The length of the CDR3 is 13 residues.

This chain joins TRBV21-1 and TRBJ2-7; TRBD2, the D gene given by the table, was not confirmed from the DNA. TRBV21-1 is termed a pseudogene. The CDR3 extends over 16 amino acids. The CDR3 loop is CASSKGQHPSSYEQYF. CDR3 nucleotides: TGTGCCAGCAGCAAAGGGCAGCACCCTAGCTCCTACGAGCAGTACTTC.

The rearrangement joins TRBV7-2 to TRBJ2-7; no clear D. Germline loops: CDR1 SGHTA, CDR2 FQGNSA. This CDR3 region has 13 residues. V dropped 5 bases and J dropped 3 bases, with 11 bases sitting between them. CDR3 in amino acids: CASSQSRVYEQYF. CDR3 coding DNA: TGTGCCAGCAGCCAATCAAGGGTCTACGAGCAGTACTTC.

The gene calls are TRBV7-3 and TRBJ2-3; the match to TRBD2 covers 9 bases. V was clipped by 5 bases and J by 7 bases; unmatched bases: 7. This CDR3 is 14 amino acids long. Per the germline V gene, CDR1 is SGHTA and CDR2 is FQGTGA. The CDR3 spells CASSTRGGANTQYF. CDR3 bases: TGTGCCAGCAGCACCCGCGGGGGGGCGAATACGCAGTATTTT.

This chain connects TRBV18 to TRBJ1-2; no reliable D call. The CDR3 covers 13 residues. CDR1 and CDR2 (germline): KGHSH, LQKENI. Deletions cut 2 bases from V and 7 bases from J, with 11 bases between. CDR3 nucleotides: TGTGCCAGCTCACCAGAGGTGTCGGTTGGCTACACCTTC. Protein: CASSPEVSVGYTF.

The chain employs TRBV2 and TRBJ2-1, with D possibly matching TRBD2 (5 bases). V lost 0 bases to trimming and J lost 9 bases, with 15 bases between them. CDR1 and CDR2 (germline): SNHLY, FYNNEI. CDR3 length equals 15 residues. The CDR3 here is CASSEALLGGGEQFF. DNA for the CDR3: TGTGCCAGCAGTGAAGCGCTTCTAGGCGGAGGTGAGCAGTTCTTC.

This chain uses TRBV5-1 with TRBJ1-6, with a weak D call TRBD1 (6 bases). Trimming removed 0 bases from V and 1 base from J, with 11 bases in between. Germline V gene sequence: CDR1 SGHRS, CDR2 YFSETQ. There are 17 residues in the CDR3. CDR3 nucleotides: TGCGCCAGCAGCTTGGAACAGGGCAGGTCCTATAATTCACCCCTCCACTTT. Its translation: CASSLEQGRSYNSPLHF.

The V and J genes are TRBV28 and TRBJ2-1; D perhaps matches TRBD2 (5 bases). Trimming removed 3 bases at V and 6 bases at J, with 12 bases between. The germline gives CDR1 MDHEN, CDR2 SYDVKM. The CDR3 runs 14 residues. Written as DNA, the CDR3 is TGTGCCAGCAGTTTCCCTCGGGATCGCAATGAGCAGTTCTTC. It codes for CASSFPRDRNEQFF.

The V and J genes are TRBV9 and TRBJ1-2; D possibly corresponds to TRBD1 (5 bases). The CDR3 length is 14 residues. The germline CDR1 and CDR2 sequences are SGDLS and YYNGEE. The ends were cut back, 3 bases at V and 4 bases at J, with 13 bases in the middle. The CDR3 region has the DNA TGTGCCAGCAGCGCTACCGACAGCGGCTATGGCTACACCTTC. Translation gives CASSATDSGYGYTF.

The chain links TRBV18 to TRBJ1-2, with a weak D call TRBD1 (5 bases). The CDR3 has 13 amino acids. V shed 5 bases and J shed 6 bases, with 13 bases lying between them. Looked up from germline, CDR1 is KGHSH and CDR2 is LQKENI. In DNA form, the CDR3 reads TGTGCCAGCTCAACGGGGCTGGAGGATGGCTACACCTTC. Its translation is CASSTGLEDGYTF.

Remarks on this clone: Distinct nucleotide sequences in the sample also encode this CDR3. V and J are TRBV5-1 and TRBJ2-3; 8 nucleotides agree with TRBD1. The CDR3 is 15 amino acids. With V trimmed by 1 base and J by 0 bases, 1 base remained unmatched. From germline, CDR1 is SGHRS and CDR2 YFSETQ. Here the CDR3 DNA reads TGCGCCAGCAGCTTGACAGGGGGTAGCACAGATACGCAGTATTTT. Translation: CASSLTGGSTDTQYF.

This chain uses TRBV2 with TRBJ2-2; D unresolved. Germline CDR1 and CDR2: SNHLY and FYNNEI. Trimming took 8 bases from V and 5 from J, leaving 15 bases between them. There are 14 residues in the CDR3. The CDR3 bases are TGTGCCAGCTCGGATAGGGTGAGGACCGGGGAGCTGTTTTTT. It translates to CASSDRVRTGELFF.

The V and J genes are TRBV25-1 and TRBJ2-7; weak D call: TRBD2 (6 bases). V shed 4 bases and J shed 0 bases, with 13 bases lying between them. Germline V gene data show CDR1 as MGHDK and CDR2 as SYGVNS. This CDR3 contains 15 residues. The CDR3 nucleotides are TGTGCCAGCAGTGTGGGAGGACTTAGCTCCTACGAGCAGTACTTC. It codes for CASSVGGLSSYEQYF.

The rearrangement joins TRBV11-2 to TRBJ1-4, with 7 nucleotides matching TRBD1. Germline-derived CDR1 and CDR2 are SGHAT and FQNNGV. CDR3 size: 13 residues. V dropped 5 bases and J dropped 8; count of bases not matched to a gene: 5. The CDR3 region is CASSRGLWEKLFF. The CDR3 DNA follows: TGTGCCAGCAGCAGGGGGCTTTGGGAAAAACTGTTTTTT.

The chain has TRBV28 and TRBJ1-2; D is unresolved. The V gene's germline CDR1 is MDHEN and CDR2 SYDVKM. V was cut by 7 bases and J by 5 bases, with 14 bases left in between. The CDR3 length is 13 residues. The CDR3 region is CASNGFGSYGYTF. The CDR3 DNA sequence: TGTGCCAGCAACGGGTTTGGGAGTTATGGCTACACCTTC.

The chain couples TRBV7-2 to TRBJ2-4; 8 positions match TRBD1. V lost 3 bases to trimming and J lost 6 bases; unmatched junction nucleotides: 4. CDR3 length: 14 amino acids. In germline, CDR1 is SGHTA, CDR2 FQGNSA. CDR3 DNA sequence: TGTGCCAGCAGCTTGGGGACAGGAGCAAACATTCAGTACTTC. Protein product: CASSLGTGANIQYF.

The chain couples TRBV29-1 to TRBJ1-2; no reliable D call. V was shortened by 0 bases and J by 2 bases, with 10 bases between the two germline ends. The CDR3 contains 14 residues. Germline loops: CDR1 SQVTM, CDR2 ANQGSEA. The DNA of the CDR3 is TGCAGCGTTGAAGATCTTGAGATAAACTATGGCTACACCTTC. Protein sequence: CSVEDLEINYGYTF.

The chain links TRBV4-3 to TRBJ1-2, with D hard to call. The CDR3 loop spans 12 amino acids. Germline-derived CDR1 and CDR2 are LGHNA and YSLEER. V gave up 2 bases and J gave up 4 bases, with 5 bases separating them. Written as DNA, the CDR3 is TGCGCCAGCAGCCAAAATGGCTATGGCTACACCTTC. Its protein product is CASSQNGYGYTF.

The chain links TRBV11-2 to TRBJ1-6; no reliable D call. With 4 bases removed from V and 4 bases from J, the gap between germline ends came to 8 bases. This CDR3 comprises 14 residues. Germline loops: CDR1 SGHAT, CDR2 FQNNGV. The CDR3 reads CASSSMHYNSPLHF. The DNA of the CDR3 is TGTGCCAGCAGCTCGATGCATTATAATTCACCCCTCCACTTT.

The chain employs TRBV2 and TRBJ1-1; D ambiguous. CDR3 length: 12 amino acids. CDR1 is SNHLY and CDR2 is FYNNEI in the germline V gene. The ends were cut back, 5 bases at V and 11 bases at J, with 15 bases in the middle. The CDR3 DNA sequence: TGTGCCAGCAGTCGGGCAGACCTGAGGGCTTTCTTT. It encodes CASSRADLRAFF.